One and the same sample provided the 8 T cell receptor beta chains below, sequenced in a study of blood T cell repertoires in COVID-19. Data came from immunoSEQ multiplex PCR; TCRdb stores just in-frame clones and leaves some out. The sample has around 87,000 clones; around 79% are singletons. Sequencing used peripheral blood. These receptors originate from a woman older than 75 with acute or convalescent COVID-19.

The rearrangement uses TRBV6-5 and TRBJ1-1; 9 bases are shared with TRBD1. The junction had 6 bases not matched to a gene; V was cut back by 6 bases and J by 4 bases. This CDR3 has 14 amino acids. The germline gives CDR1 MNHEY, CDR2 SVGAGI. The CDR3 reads CASRRGQGGTEAFF. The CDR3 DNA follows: TGTGCCAGCAGGAGGGGACAGGGTGGCACTGAAGCTTTCTTT.

CDR3 bases: TGTGCCAGCAGCGACCGGACTAGCGTTGGCGGGGAGCTGTTTTTT. This sequence encodes CASSDRTSVGGELFF. The chain carries TRBV9 and TRBJ2-2; 9 nucleotides line up with TRBD2. The ends lost 3 bases at V and 7 bases at J; junction bases unmatched: 7. The CDR3 is 15 residues long. CDR1 and CDR2 (germline): SGDLS, YYNGEE.

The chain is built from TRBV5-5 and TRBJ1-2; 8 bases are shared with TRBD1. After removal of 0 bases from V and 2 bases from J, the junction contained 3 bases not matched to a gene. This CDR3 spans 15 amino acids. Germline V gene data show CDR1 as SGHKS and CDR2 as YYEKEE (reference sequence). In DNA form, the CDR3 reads TGTGCCAGCAGCTTGGAGGCAGGGGGCAACTATGGCTACACCTTC. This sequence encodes CASSLEAGGNYGYTF.

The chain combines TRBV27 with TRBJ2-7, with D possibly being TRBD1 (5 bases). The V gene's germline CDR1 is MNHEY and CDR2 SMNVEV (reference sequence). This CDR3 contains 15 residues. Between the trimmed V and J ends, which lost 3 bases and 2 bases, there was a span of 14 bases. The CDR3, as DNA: TGTGCCAGCAGTTTCCGATCCAGGGCAACCTACGAGCAGTACTTC. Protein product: CASSFRSRATYEQYF.

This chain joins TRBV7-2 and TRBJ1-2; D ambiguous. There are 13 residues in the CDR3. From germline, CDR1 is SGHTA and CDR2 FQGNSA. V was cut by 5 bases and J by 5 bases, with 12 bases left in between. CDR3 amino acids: CASSTPAGYGYTF. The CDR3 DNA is TGTGCCAGCAGCACTCCTGCCGGGTATGGCTACACCTTC.

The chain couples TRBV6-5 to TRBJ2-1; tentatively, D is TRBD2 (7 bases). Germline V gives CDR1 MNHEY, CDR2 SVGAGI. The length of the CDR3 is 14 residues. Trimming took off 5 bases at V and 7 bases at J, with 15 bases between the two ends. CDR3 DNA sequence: TGTGCCAGCAGTACGGCTAGCGGACAGAATGAGCAGTTCTTC. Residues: CASSTASGQNEQFF.

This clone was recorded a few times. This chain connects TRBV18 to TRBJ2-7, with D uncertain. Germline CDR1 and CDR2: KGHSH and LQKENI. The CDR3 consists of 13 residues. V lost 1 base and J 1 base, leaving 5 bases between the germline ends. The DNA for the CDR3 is TGTGCCAGCTCACCACGCGATTCCTACGAGCAGTACTTC. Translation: CASSPRDSYEQYF.

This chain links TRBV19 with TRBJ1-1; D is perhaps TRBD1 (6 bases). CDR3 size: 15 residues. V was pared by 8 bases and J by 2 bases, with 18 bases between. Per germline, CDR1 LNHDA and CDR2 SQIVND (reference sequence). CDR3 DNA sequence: TGTGCCAGTTCAGACAGGCCTGCTGGAAACACTGAAGCTTTCTTT. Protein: CASSDRPAGNTEAFF.